The source of this T cell receptor beta chain is a study of early T cells in non-severe SARS-CoV-2 infection. Study in general: The study sequenced bulk RNA from unsorted whole blood, with chains unpaired.

Ten or more counts support this clonotype. Using its own MiXCR run on the 5' RACE reads, TCRdb lists one record per CDR3 protein. The sample yields about 49,000 distinct CDR3 sequences, approximately 12% seen once. The CDR3 is 15 amino acids. The V gene lost 7 bases and the J gene lost 7 bases, with 20 bases spanning the gap. Germline assignment: CDR1 SGHRS and CDR2 YFSETQ. The sequencing input was whole blood. The chain uses TRBV5-1 and TRBJ1-4; a possible D gene is TRBD1 (6 bases). The clonotype comes from an adult who was a healthcare worker with PCR-confirmed SARS-CoV-2 infection or an uninfected control (not recorded which). In DNA form, the CDR3 reads TGCGCCAGCCGTCCTCAGCGCGGGGGCAGTGAAAAACTGTTTTTT. Encoded protein: CASRPQRGGSEKLFF.